Given below is one TCR beta chain in context. The antigen is unknown. This table comes from immunoSEQ multiplex PCR, and its TCRdb copy is limited to in-frame clones, with some not included. This table holds about 2.4 million clones, around nine tenths found once. This record comes from a study of shared clonotypes between healthy human individuals. Study-level points and caveats: Sampling covered blood only; tissue repertoires likely differ. How much donors shared clonotypes was expected to be affected by sequencing depth. Four donors held roughly 5% of naive CD4 clonotypes in common.

Germline V gene lookup returns CDR1 SQVTM and CDR2 ANQGSEA. Between the trimmed V and J ends, which lost 7 bases and 3 bases, there was a span of 15 bases. The CDR3 sequence is 13 residues long. The chain links TRBV29-1 to TRBJ1-2, with D maybe TRBD1 (6 bases). The source of this sequence is a man younger than 30 in good health. Specimen: naive CD4+ T cells sorted from blood. Subset defined: CD45RA+ positively selected. The CDR3 region is CSAKDGTHYGYTF. In DNA form, the CDR3 reads TGCAGCGCTAAGGACGGGACACACTATGGCTACACCTTC.